This T cell receptor beta chain was profiled in a study of CD8 T cells in ankylosing spondylitis. Points from the study as a whole: According to the report, clones linked to the disease were significantly enriched in matched synovial fluid samples taken from ankylosing spondylitis patients. Disease-linked clones proved CD8+ and comparatively uncommon in peripheral blood. A number of the motif variants had already been described in reactive arthritis synovial fluid and blood. Seven or eight highly homologous variants made up a TCR beta motif, and this motif appeared characteristic of ankylosing spondylitis blood.

Quantitative 5'-RACE with molecular barcodes produced the TCR beta libraries. TCRdb independently ran MiXCR on the 5' RACE reads; one entry per CDR3 protein. The sample lists some 700,000 distinct CDR3 sequences; roughly 20% were seen once. Worth noting for this clonotype: No antigen is known for it.

V trimming: 7 bases; J trimming: 3 bases; junction bases outside the gene matches: 5. The CDR3 is made up of 13 amino acids. Germline V gene data show CDR1 as SQVTM and CDR2 as ANQGSEA. The rearrangement joins TRBV29-1 to TRBJ1-5; TRBD1 aligns across 8 bases. This clonotype was sampled from a male donor with ankylosing spondylitis. Material: blood, either unsorted or a sorted T cell fraction (not recorded which). This CDR3 is CSARTGSNQPQHF. The CDR3 DNA sequence: TGCAGCGCAAGGACAGGGTCCAATCAGCCCCAGCATTTT.